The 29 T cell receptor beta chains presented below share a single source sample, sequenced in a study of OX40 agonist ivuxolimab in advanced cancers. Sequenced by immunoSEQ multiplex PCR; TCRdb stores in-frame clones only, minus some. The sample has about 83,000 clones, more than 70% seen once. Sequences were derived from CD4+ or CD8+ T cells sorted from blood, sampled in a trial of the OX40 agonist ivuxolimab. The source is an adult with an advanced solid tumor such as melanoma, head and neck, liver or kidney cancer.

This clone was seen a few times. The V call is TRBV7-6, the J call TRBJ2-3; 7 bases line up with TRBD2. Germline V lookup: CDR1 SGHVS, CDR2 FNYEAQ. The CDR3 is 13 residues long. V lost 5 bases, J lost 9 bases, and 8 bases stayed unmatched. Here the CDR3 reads CASSPGGWETQYF. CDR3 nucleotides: TGTGCCAGCAGCCCCGGGGGGTGGGAGACGCAGTATTTT.

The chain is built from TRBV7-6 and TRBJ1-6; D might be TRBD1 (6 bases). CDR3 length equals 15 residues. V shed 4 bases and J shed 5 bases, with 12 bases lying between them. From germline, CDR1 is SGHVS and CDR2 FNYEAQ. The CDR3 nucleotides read TGTGCCAGCAGCTCTCGGGACACAGATAATTCACCCCTCCACTTT. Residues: CASSSRDTDNSPLHF.

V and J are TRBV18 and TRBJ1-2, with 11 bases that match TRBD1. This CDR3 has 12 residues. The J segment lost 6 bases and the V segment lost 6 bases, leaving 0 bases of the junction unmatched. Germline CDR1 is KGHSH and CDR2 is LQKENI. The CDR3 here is CASSDRGHGYTF. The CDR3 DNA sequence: TGTGCCAGCTCGGACAGGGGGCATGGCTACACCTTC.

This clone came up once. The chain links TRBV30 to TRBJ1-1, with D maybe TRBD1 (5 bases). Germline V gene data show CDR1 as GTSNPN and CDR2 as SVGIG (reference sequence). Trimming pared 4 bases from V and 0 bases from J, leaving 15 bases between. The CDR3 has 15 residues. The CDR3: CAWKGQGLMNTEAFF. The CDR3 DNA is TGTGCCTGGAAGGGGCAGGGACTCATGAACACTGAAGCTTTCTTT.

The DNA for the CDR3 is TGTGCCAGCAGTACAGGACAGAGCGGAAACACCATATATTTT. Amino acid sequence: CASSTGQSGNTIYF. The rearrangement uses TRBV25-1 and TRBJ1-3; TRBD1 is a possible D gene (6 bases). The CDR3 has 14 amino acids. Trimming shortened V by 5 bases and J by 4 bases, and 12 bases separated the two germline ends. CDR1 is MGHDK and CDR2 is SYGVNS in the germline V gene.

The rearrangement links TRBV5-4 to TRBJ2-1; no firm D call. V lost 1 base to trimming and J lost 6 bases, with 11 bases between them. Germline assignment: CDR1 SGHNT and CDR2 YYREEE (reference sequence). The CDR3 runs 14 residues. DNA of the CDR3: TGTGCCAGCAGCTTGAGCCTCGCCCCCAATGAGCAGTTCTTC. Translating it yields CASSLSLAPNEQFF.

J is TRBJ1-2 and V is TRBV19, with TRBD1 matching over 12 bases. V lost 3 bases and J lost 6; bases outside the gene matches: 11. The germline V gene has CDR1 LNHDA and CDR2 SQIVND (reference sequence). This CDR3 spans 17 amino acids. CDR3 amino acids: CASSIVSGQGARNGYTF. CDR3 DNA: TGTGCCAGTAGTATTGTGTCGGGACAGGGGGCCCGAAATGGCTACACCTTC.

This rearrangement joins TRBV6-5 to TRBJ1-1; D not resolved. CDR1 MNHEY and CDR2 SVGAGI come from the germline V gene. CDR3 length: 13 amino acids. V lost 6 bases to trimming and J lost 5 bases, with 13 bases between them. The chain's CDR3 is CASSRSGVTEAFF. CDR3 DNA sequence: TGTGCCAGCAGCCGGAGCGGGGTGACTGAAGCTTTCTTT.

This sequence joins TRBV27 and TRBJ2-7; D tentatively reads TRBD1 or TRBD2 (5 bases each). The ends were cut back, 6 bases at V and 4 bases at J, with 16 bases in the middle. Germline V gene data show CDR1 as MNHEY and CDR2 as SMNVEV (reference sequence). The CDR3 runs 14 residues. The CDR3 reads CASRRDGSSYEQYF. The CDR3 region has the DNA TGTGCCAGCAGGAGGGACGGATCCTCTTACGAGCAGTACTTC.

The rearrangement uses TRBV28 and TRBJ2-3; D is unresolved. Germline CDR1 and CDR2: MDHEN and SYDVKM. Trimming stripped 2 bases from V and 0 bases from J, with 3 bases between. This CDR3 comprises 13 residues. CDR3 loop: CASSLDSTDTQYF. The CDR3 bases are TGTGCCAGCAGTTTAGACAGCACAGATACGCAGTATTTT.

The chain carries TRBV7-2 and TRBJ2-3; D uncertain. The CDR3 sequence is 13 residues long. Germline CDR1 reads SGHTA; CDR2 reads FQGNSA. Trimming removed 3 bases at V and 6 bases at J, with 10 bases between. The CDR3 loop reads CASSFSRPDTQYF. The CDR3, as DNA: TGTGCCAGCAGCTTCTCCCGACCGGATACGCAGTATTTT.

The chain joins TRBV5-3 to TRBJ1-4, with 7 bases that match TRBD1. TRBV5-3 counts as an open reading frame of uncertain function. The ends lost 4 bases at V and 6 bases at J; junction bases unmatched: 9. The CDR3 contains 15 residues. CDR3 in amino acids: CARSVTGEGDEKLFF. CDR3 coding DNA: TGTGCCAGAAGCGTCACAGGGGAGGGAGATGAAAAACTGTTTTTT.

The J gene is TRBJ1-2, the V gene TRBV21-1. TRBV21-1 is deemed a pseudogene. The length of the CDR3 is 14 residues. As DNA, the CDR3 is TGTGCCAGCAGCAAACAAGAAGGGCCGAGGGGCTACACCTTC. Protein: CASSKQEGPRGYTF.

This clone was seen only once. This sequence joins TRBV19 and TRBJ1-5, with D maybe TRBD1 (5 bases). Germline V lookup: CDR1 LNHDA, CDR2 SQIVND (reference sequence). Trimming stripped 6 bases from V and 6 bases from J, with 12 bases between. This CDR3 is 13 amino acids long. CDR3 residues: CASRGDGAQPQHF. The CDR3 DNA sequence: TGTGCCAGTAGGGGGGACGGAGCTCAGCCCCAGCATTTT.

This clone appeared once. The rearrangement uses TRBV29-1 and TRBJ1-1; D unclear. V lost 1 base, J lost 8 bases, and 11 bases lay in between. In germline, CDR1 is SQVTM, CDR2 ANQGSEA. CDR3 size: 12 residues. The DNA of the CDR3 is TGCAGCGTTGAAGTAGTAGGTGTCGAAGCTTTCTTT. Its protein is CSVEVVGVEAFF.

CDR3 DNA: TGTGCCAGCAGTTTAGCGGGACTAGGCGGAGAGACCCAGTACTTC. This encodes CASSLAGLGGETQYF. The V gene is TRBV28, the J gene TRBJ2-5; 8 bases are shared with TRBD2. V shed 2 bases, J shed 4 bases, and the junction held 6 bases outside the gene matches. The germline V gene encodes CDR1 MDHEN and CDR2 SYDVKM. There are 15 residues in the CDR3. Using reference TRBV28 and TRBJ2-5 for the parts outside the CDR3, the full variable domain is DVKVTQSSRYLVKRTGEKVFLECVQDMDHENMFWYRQDPGLGLRLIYFSYDVKMKEKGDIPEGYSVSREKKERFSLILESASTNQTSMYLCASSLAGLGGETQYFGPGTRLLVL.

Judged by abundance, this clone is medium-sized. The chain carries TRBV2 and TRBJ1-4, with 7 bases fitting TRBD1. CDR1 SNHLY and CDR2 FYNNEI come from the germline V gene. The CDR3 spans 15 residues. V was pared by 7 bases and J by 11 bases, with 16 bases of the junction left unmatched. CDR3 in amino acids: CASTVGAETGSKLFF. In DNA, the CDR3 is TGTGCCAGCACCGTAGGAGCGGAGACAGGGAGTAAACTGTTTTTT.

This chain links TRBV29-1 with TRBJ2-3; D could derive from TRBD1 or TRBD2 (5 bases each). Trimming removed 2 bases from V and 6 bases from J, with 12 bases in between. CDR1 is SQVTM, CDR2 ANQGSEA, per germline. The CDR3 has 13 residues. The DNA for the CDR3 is TGCAGCGTTGAATGGGACCCCCAGGATACGCAGTATTTT. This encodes CSVEWDPQDTQYF.

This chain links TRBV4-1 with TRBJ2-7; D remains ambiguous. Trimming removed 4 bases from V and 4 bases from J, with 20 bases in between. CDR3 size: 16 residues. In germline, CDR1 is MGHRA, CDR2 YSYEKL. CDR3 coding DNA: TGCGCCAGCAGCCCTGTTGTTAGCAAGATGGTTTACGAGCAGTACTTC. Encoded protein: CASSPVVSKMVYEQYF.

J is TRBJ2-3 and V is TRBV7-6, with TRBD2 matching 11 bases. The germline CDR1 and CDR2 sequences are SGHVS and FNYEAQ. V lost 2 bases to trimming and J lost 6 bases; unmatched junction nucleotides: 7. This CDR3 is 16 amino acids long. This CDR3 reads CASSLIVAGGRDTQYF. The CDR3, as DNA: TGTGCCAGCAGCTTAATAGTAGCGGGGGGGCGGGATACGCAGTATTTT. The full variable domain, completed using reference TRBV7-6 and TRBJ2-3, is GAGVSQSPRYKVTKRGQDVALRCDPISGHVSLYWYRQALGQGPEFLTYFNYEAQQDKSGLPNDRFSAERPEGSISTLTIQRTEQRDSAMYRCASSLIVAGGRDTQYFGPGTRLTVL.

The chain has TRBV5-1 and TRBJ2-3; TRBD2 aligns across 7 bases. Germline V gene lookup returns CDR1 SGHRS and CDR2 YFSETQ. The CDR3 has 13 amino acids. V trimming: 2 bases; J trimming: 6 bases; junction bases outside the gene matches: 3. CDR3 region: CASSFGGSDTQYF. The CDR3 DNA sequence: TGCGCCAGCAGCTTCGGCGGGAGTGATACGCAGTATTTT.

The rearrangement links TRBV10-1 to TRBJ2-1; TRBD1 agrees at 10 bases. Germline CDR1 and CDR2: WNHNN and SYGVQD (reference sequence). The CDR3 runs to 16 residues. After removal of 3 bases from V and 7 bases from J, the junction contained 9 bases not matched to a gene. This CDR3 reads CASSDSWDRGRNEQFF. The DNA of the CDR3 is TGCGCCAGCAGTGACTCCTGGGACAGGGGTCGGAATGAGCAGTTCTTC.

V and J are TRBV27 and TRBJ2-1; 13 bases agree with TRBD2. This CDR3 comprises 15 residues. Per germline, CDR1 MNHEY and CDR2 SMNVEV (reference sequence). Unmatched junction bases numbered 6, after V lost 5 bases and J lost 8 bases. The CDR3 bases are TGTGCCAGCAGTCCGTGGACTAGCGGGAGCTATGAGCAGTTCTTC. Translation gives CASSPWTSGSYEQFF.

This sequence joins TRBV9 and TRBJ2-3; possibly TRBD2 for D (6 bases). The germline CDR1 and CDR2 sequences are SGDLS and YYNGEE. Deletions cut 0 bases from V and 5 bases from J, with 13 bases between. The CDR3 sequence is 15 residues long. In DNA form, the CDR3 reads TGTGCCAGCAGCGTAGGGCCGCAGGGAGGAGATACGCAGTATTTT. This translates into CASSVGPQGGDTQYF.

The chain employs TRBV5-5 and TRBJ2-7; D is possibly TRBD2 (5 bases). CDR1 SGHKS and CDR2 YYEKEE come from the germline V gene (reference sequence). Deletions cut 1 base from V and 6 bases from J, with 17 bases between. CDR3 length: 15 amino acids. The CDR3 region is CASSLRRADPSEQYF. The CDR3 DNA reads TGTGCCAGCAGCTTGCGAAGAGCGGACCCATCCGAGCAGTACTTC.

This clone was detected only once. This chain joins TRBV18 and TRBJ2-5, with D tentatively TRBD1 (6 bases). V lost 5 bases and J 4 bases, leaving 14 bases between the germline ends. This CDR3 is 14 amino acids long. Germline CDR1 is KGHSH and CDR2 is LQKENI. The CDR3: CASSTIQGSETQYF. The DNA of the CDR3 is TGTGCCAGCTCAACGATACAGGGCTCAGAGACCCAGTACTTC.

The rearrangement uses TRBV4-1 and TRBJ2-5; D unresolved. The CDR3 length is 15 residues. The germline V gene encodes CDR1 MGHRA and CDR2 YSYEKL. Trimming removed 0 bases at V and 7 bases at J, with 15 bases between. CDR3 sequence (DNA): TGCGCCAGCAGCCAAGATTTGAGCGAGGAAAGGACCCAGTACTTC. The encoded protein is CASSQDLSEERTQYF.

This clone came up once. This chain's CDR3 is CAWSVRGYEKLFF. The CDR3 DNA sequence: TGTGCCTGGAGTGTACGGGGGTATGAAAAACTGTTTTTT. The rearrangement joins TRBV30 to TRBJ1-4; a possible D gene is TRBD1 (5 bases). V lost 0 bases, J lost 6 bases, and 8 bases lay in between. The germline gives CDR1 GTSNPN, CDR2 SVGIG (reference sequence). CDR3 length equals 13 residues.

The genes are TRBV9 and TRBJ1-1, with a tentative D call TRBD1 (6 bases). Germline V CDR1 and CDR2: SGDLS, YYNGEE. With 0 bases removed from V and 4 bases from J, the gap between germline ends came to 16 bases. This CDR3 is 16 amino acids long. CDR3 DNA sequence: TGTGCCAGCAGCGTAGGGTATCAGGGGTTTGGCACTGAAGCTTTCTTT. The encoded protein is CASSVGYQGFGTEAFF.